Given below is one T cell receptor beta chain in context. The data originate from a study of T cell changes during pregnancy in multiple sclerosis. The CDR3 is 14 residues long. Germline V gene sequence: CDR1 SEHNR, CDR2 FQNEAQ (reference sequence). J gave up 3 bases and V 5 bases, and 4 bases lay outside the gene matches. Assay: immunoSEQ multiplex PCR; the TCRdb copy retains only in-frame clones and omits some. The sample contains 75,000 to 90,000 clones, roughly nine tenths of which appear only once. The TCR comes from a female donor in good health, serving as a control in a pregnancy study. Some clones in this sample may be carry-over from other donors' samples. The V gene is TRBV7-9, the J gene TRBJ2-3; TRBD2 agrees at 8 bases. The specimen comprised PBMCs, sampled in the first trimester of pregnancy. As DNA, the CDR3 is TGTGCCAGCAGCAGTAGCGGGGCGACAGATACGCAGTATTTT. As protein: CASSSSGATDTQYF.